Below, 11 T cell receptor beta chains from the same sample are listed, as sequenced in a study of radiation and T cells in renal cell carcinoma. The time point denotes: baseline pretreatment blood. Specified treatment: 15 Gy SBRT to primary tumor, nephrectomy 4 weeks later. The table came from immunoSEQ multiplex PCR; TCRdb's copy has only in-frame clones and leaves some out. There are some 120,000 clones in the sample; approximately 82% occur only once, and approximately 3% lies in the top ten. Material: blood, obtained from a patient whose treatment included radiotherapy and nephrectomy. These receptors were taken from a woman aged 60-75 years with renal cell carcinoma.

This clone occurred once. The genes are TRBV5-5 and TRBJ1-1; tentative D call: TRBD1 (5 bases). Germline-derived CDR1 and CDR2 are SGHKS and YYEKEE (reference sequence). Trimming pared 4 bases from V and 6 bases from J, leaving 10 bases between. The CDR3 consists of 12 residues. CDR3 protein: CASSPGTPEAFF. The CDR3 DNA sequence: TGTGCCAGCAGCCCGGGGACTCCTGAAGCTTTCTTT.

About this clone itself: Sequence at one end of the junction differs from germline and may be a read error. The V and J genes are TRBV11-2 and TRBJ1-5; 7 bases align to TRBD1. The CDR3 runs 13 residues. The germline V gene has CDR1 SGHAT and CDR2 FQNNGV. The CDR3 reads CASSIDREQPQHF. CDR3 coding DNA: TGTGCCAGCAGCATAGACAGGGAACAGCCCCAGCATTTT.

The V and J genes are TRBV9 and TRBJ2-1; tentative D call: TRBD1 (7 bases). The V and J ends lost 0 bases and 9 bases respectively, with 16 bases between them. This CDR3 is 15 amino acids long. Germline V lookup: CDR1 SGDLS, CDR2 YYNGEE. This CDR3 reads CASSVAQGGNGEQFF. CDR3 DNA sequence: TGTGCCAGCAGCGTAGCTCAGGGGGGAAATGGTGAGCAGTTCTTC.

This chain connects TRBV19 to TRBJ1-2, with 11 bases matching TRBD1. The J segment lost 4 bases and the V segment lost 4 bases, leaving 5 bases of the junction unmatched. The CDR3 totals 15 residues. Germline values: CDR1 LNHDA, CDR2 SQIVND (reference sequence). CDR3 in amino acids: CASSTWGTGGYGYTF. CDR3 bases: TGTGCCAGTAGTACCTGGGGGACAGGGGGCTATGGCTACACCTTC.

The rearrangement joins TRBV19 to TRBJ2-7; D uncertain. Trimming removed 5 bases from V and 2 bases from J, with 16 bases in between. The V gene's germline CDR1 is LNHDA and CDR2 SQIVND (reference sequence). The CDR3 runs 15 residues. The CDR3 loop reads CASSPDIYTPYEQYF. In DNA, the CDR3 is TGTGCCAGTAGTCCCGACATATACACACCCTACGAGCAGTACTTC.

This chain joins TRBV19 and TRBJ1-6, with D possibly matching TRBD1 (5 bases). V lost 5 bases and J lost 5, with 13 bases in between. This CDR3 region has 15 residues. Germline CDR1 reads LNHDA; CDR2 reads SQIVND (reference sequence). The CDR3 nucleotides are TGTGCCAGTAGTCTCCAGGGTGGGGATAATTCACCCCTCCACTTT. Translated, it gives CASSLQGGDNSPLHF.

There are a few counts of this clone. The rearrangement links TRBV5-1 to TRBJ1-1; D uncertain. V was shortened by 1 base and J by 1 base, with 5 bases between the two germline ends. This CDR3 contains 13 residues. In germline, CDR1 is SGHRS, CDR2 YFSETQ. CDR3 in DNA: TGCGCCAGCAGCTTGAGGAGGAACACTGAAGCTTTCTTT. Translated, it gives CASSLRRNTEAFF.

The chain employs TRBV6-6 and TRBJ1-6; 9 bases are a match to TRBD1. The trim removed 6 bases at V and 9 bases at J, leaving 9 bases unmatched. The CDR3 is 15 residues long. Per the germline V gene, CDR1 is MNHNY and CDR2 is SVGAGI (reference sequence). CDR3 region: CASRADRGRGSPLHF. The CDR3 nucleotides are TGTGCCAGCAGGGCGGACAGGGGCAGGGGTTCACCCCTCCACTTT.

V gene TRBV11-3 combines with J gene TRBJ2-1; 11 bases are shared with TRBD2. The V gene end was trimmed by 5 bases and the J gene end by 4 bases; junction bases not matched to a gene: 10. The CDR3 is 17 residues long. Germline V gene lookup returns CDR1 SGHNT and CDR2 YENEEA. The CDR3 DNA sequence: TGTGCCAGCAGCCCGCCTAGAGGGACTAGCGGATACAATGAGCAGTTCTTC. This translates into CASSPPRGTSGYNEQFF.

This chain joins TRBV9 and TRBJ2-2; D gene uncertain. V lost 4 bases and J 0 bases, leaving 4 bases between the germline ends. The CDR3 is made up of 13 amino acids. Looked up from germline, CDR1 is SGDLS and CDR2 is YYNGEE. The CDR3 reads CASSPPNTGELFF. DNA of the CDR3: TGTGCCAGCAGCCCCCCGAACACCGGGGAGCTGTTTTTT.

The rearrangement links TRBV6-5 to TRBJ2-7; D gene uncertain. The CDR3 is made up of 14 amino acids. Germline lookup yields CDR1 MNHEY and CDR2 SVGAGI. Trimming took off 7 bases at V and 5 bases at J, with 18 bases between the two ends. The CDR3 reads CASNRAAQRDEQYF. In nucleotides, the CDR3 is TGTGCCAGCAACCGGGCAGCGCAAAGAGACGAGCAGTACTTC.